The present TCR beta chain was sequenced within a study of blood T cells in healthy people across ages. At the level of the study: About one barcoded TCR beta cDNA was captured per two T cells. Study outcomes and limitations: The study could not conclusively compare naive and antigen-experienced cells, given its unsorted PBMCs.

There were healthy Caucasian individuals from Russia, aged roughly 6 to 100, serving as donors. Next came a second PCR, run for roughly 6 to 11 cycles, which used a sample-barcoded 5' primer along with a J-beta primer mix. CDR3-containing paired-end reads numbered at least 2.5 million in each sample. Using its own MiXCR run on the 5' RACE reads, TCRdb lists one record per CDR3 protein. Here the sample spans more than 700,000 distinct CDR3 sequences, around half being singletons. This clonotype was recorded a few times. The antigen remains undetermined. The V and J ends lost 9 bases and 1 base respectively, with 14 bases between them. CDR3 length: 14 amino acids. Germline CDR1 reads SGHKS; CDR2 reads YYEKEE (reference sequence).

The clonotype comes from a man at least 80 years old in good health. Sequenced sample: blood. The chain uses TRBV5-5 and TRBJ2-1; D ambiguous. This chain's CDR3 is CATSHQWSYNEQFF. The CDR3 DNA sequence: TGTGCCACTAGTCATCAGTGGTCCTACAATGAGCAGTTCTTC.